The rows below give T cell receptor beta chains drawn from one sample of a study of blood T cell repertoires in COVID-19. The data were produced by immunoSEQ multiplex PCR, yet TCRdb's version contains in-frame clones alone and is incomplete. Here the sample spans tens of thousands of clones, around 86% being singletons. Sequencing used peripheral blood. The receptors were sampled from a human donor in a cohort sampled during active COVID-19. The CDR3 runs from the conserved cysteine through the conserved F or W. The order of the fields is clone size, D gene, J gene, V gene, CDR3 DNA, CDR3 protein. D genes are given only for firm matches. Part of the rows lack a size; the others show once, few, many or a class for expanded clones.

abundance: once
d_gene: TRBD1
j_gene: TRBJ2-1
v_gene: TRBV5-1
CDR3nt: TGCGCCAGCAGCCCCGACTTGACAGGGTCACTGTTCTTC
CDR3aa: CASSPDLTGSLFF

abundance: -
d_gene: -
j_gene: TRBJ1-5
v_gene: TRBV5-5
CDR3nt: TGTGCCAGCAGCTTGACAGGGCAAGGTCAGCCCCAGCATTTT
CDR3aa: CASSLTGQGQPQHF

abundance: -
d_gene: TRBD2
j_gene: TRBJ2-5
v_gene: TRBV4-2
CDR3nt: TGTGCCAGCAGCCAAGAACTAGCGGGGGAAGAGACCCAGTACTTC
CDR3aa: CASSQELAGEETQYF

abundance: -
d_gene: TRBD2
j_gene: TRBJ2-7
v_gene: TRBV6-5
CDR3nt: TGTGCCAGCATGGGGCGAGCGGGGAGCTCCTACGAGCAGTACTTC
CDR3aa: CASMGRAGSSYEQYF

abundance: -
d_gene: -
j_gene: TRBJ2-1
v_gene: TRBV9
CDR3nt: TGTGCCAGCAGCGACTTTAGGGCGGGCTCCTACAATGAGCAGTTCTTC
CDR3aa: CASSDFRAGSYNEQFF

abundance: -
d_gene: TRBD1
j_gene: TRBJ2-1
v_gene: TRBV11-2
CDR3nt: TGTGCCAGCAGAGAGGACAGGGCTGAGTACAATGAGCAGTTCTTC
CDR3aa: CASREDRAEYNEQFF

abundance: -
d_gene: TRBD2
j_gene: TRBJ2-3
v_gene: TRBV7-2
CDR3nt: TGTGCCAGCAGCTTAGTGGTCGGGGGGGCTGAAGATACGCAGTATTTT
CDR3aa: CASSLVVGGAEDTQYF

abundance: -
d_gene: -
j_gene: TRBJ1-4
v_gene: TRBV3-1/TRBV3-2
CDR3nt: TGTGCCAGCAGCCCTTCAACTAATGAAAAACTGTTTTTT
CDR3aa: CASSPSTNEKLFF

abundance: -
d_gene: -
j_gene: TRBJ1-3
v_gene: TRBV5-6
CDR3nt: TGTGCCAGCAGATCCGGGGGGCAGCACTCTGGAAACACCATATATTTT
CDR3aa: CASRSGGQHSGNTIYF

abundance: -
d_gene: -
j_gene: TRBJ1-6
v_gene: TRBV7-8
CDR3nt: TGTGCCAGCAGCCCCCGACGGAGCTCCTATAATTCACCCCTCCACTTT
CDR3aa: CASSPRRSSYNSPLHF

abundance: once
d_gene: -
j_gene: TRBJ2-1
v_gene: TRBV6-4
CDR3nt: TGTGCCAGCAGTGACACCACAGGGCGGCCGGGCTACAATGAGCAGTTCTTC
CDR3aa: CASSDTTGRPGYNEQFF

abundance: -
d_gene: -
j_gene: TRBJ2-5
v_gene: TRBV28
CDR3nt: TGTGCCAGCAGTTTAGCGGGGGCGGGGGAGACCCAGTACTTC
CDR3aa: CASSLAGAGETQYF

abundance: once
d_gene: TRBD2
j_gene: TRBJ2-1
v_gene: TRBV7-9
CDR3nt: TGTGCCAGCACCCGGGGGGGTCTCTACAATGAGCAGTTCTTC
CDR3aa: CASTRGGLYNEQFF

abundance: -
d_gene: -
j_gene: TRBJ2-5
v_gene: TRBV6-5
CDR3nt: TGTGCCAGCAGCTACACCCGGACAGCCCAAGAGACCCAGTACTTC
CDR3aa: CASSYTRTAQETQYF

abundance: -
d_gene: TRBD2
j_gene: TRBJ2-1
v_gene: TRBV4-2
CDR3nt: TGTGCCAGCAGCCCCGGACTAGCGGGGGGGGGATACAATGAGCAGTTCTTC
CDR3aa: CASSPGLAGGGYNEQFF

abundance: -
d_gene: -
j_gene: TRBJ1-2
v_gene: TRBV30
CDR3nt: TGTGCCTGGAGTGACTACTATGGCTACACCTTC
CDR3aa: CAWSDYYGYTF

abundance: -
d_gene: -
j_gene: TRBJ2-5
v_gene: TRBV7-2
CDR3nt: TGTGCCAGCAGCGGACATCTACAAGAGACCCAGTACTTC
CDR3aa: CASSGHLQETQYF

abundance: once
d_gene: TRBD1
j_gene: TRBJ2-2
v_gene: TRBV2
CDR3nt: TGTGCCAGCACCCCCGGGACAGTGAACACCGGGGAGCTGTTTTTT
CDR3aa: CASTPGTVNTGELFF

abundance: -
d_gene: TRBD1
j_gene: TRBJ2-7
v_gene: TRBV27
CDR3nt: TGTGCCAGCAGTGGACCCGGGACAGGGTACGAGCAGTACTTC
CDR3aa: CASSGPGTGYEQYF

abundance: -
d_gene: TRBD2
j_gene: TRBJ2-5
v_gene: TRBV4-1
CDR3nt: TGCGCCAGCAGCCAAGGTGTGACTAGCGGGGGGCAAGAGACCCAGTACTTC
CDR3aa: CASSQGVTSGGQETQYF

abundance: once
d_gene: -
j_gene: TRBJ2-7
v_gene: TRBV2
CDR3nt: TGTGCCAGCAGCTACGACACCCGCGAGCAGTACTTC
CDR3aa: CASSYDTREQYF

abundance: once
d_gene: -
j_gene: TRBJ2-5
v_gene: TRBV14
CDR3nt: TGTGCCAGCAGCCCGGGGAGAGAGACCCAGTACTTC
CDR3aa: CASSPGRETQYF

abundance: -
d_gene: TRBD1
j_gene: TRBJ1-5
v_gene: TRBV28
CDR3nt: TGTGCCAGCAGTTCATCCGGGACAGGGTATCAGCCCCAGCATTTT
CDR3aa: CASSSSGTGYQPQHF

abundance: few
d_gene: -
j_gene: TRBJ2-3
v_gene: TRBV19
CDR3nt: TGTGCCAGTAGTCCCCCAGGGGCCCTGGGGACAGATACGCAGTATTTT
CDR3aa: CASSPPGALGTDTQYF

abundance: few
d_gene: -
j_gene: TRBJ2-7
v_gene: TRBV5-1
CDR3nt: TGCGCCAGCAGCTTGGGAGATGGCGAGCAGTACTTC
CDR3aa: CASSLGDGEQYF

abundance: -
d_gene: -
j_gene: TRBJ1-4
v_gene: TRBV9
CDR3nt: TGTGCCAGCAGCGTAGACCCCTGGACAGAAAATGAAAAACTGTTTTTT
CDR3aa: CASSVDPWTENEKLFF

abundance: -
d_gene: -
j_gene: TRBJ1-5
v_gene: TRBV29-1
CDR3nt: TGCAGCGCTGGTTGGAGGGGGGGTCCCCAGCATTTT
CDR3aa: CSAGWRGGPQHF

abundance: once
d_gene: TRBD2
j_gene: TRBJ2-5
v_gene: TRBV3-1/TRBV3-2
CDR3nt: TGTGCCAGCAGCCAGGGAGCGGGGGGCCCAGGGACCCAGTACTTC
CDR3aa: CASSQGAGGPGTQYF